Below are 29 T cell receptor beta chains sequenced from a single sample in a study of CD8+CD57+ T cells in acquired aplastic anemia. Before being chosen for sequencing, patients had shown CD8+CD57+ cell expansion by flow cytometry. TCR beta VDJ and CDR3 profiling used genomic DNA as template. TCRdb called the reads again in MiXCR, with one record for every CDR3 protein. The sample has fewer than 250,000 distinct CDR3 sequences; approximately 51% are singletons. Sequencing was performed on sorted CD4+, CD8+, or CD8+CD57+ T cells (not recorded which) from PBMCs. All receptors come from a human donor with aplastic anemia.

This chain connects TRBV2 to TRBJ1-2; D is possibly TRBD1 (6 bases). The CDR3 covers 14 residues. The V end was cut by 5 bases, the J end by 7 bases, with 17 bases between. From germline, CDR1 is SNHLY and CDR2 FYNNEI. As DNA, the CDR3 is TGTGCCAGCAGTTATTCGAGGGGGTCGAGTGGCTACACCTTC. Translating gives CASSYSRGSSGYTF.

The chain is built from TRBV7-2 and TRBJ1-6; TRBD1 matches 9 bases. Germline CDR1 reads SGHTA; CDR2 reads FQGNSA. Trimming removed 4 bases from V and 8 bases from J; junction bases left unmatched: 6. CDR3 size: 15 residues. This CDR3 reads CASSYTGGEYSPLHF. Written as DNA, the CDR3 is TGTGCCAGCAGCTATACAGGGGGCGAGTATTCACCCCTCCACTTT.

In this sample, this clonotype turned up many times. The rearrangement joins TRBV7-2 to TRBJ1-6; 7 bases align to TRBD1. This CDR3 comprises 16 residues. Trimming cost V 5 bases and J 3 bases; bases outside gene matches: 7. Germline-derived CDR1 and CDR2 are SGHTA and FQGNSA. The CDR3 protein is CASSRGRDSYNSPLHF. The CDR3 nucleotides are TGTGCCAGCAGCCGAGGGAGGGACAGCTATAATTCACCCCTCCACTTT.

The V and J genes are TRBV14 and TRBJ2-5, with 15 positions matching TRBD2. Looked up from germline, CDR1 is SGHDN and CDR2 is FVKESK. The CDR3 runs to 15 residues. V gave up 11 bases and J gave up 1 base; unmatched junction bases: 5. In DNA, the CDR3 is TGTGCCCCTGGACTAGCGGGGGGGGCCCAAGAGACCCAGTACTTC. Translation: CAPGLAGGAQETQYF.

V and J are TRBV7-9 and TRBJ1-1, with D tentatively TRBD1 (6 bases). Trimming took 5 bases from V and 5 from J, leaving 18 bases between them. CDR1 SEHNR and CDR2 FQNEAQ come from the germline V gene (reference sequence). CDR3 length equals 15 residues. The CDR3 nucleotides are TGTGCCAGCAGCGTTACAGGGTCTCCCGGAACTGAAGCTTTCTTT. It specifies CASSVTGSPGTEAFF.

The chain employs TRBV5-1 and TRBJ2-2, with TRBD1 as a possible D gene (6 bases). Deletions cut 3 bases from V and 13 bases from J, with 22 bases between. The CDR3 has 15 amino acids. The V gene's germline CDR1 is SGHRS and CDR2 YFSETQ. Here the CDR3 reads CASSYRTDNTRGLFF. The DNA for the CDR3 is TGCGCCAGCAGCTATCGGACAGACAACACCAGGGGGCTGTTTTTT.

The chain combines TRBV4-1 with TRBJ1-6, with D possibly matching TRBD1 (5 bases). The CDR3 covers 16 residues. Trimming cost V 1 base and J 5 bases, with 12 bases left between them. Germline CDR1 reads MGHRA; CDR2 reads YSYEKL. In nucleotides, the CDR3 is TGCGCCAGCAGCCAAGTGGGGCAGAGTAATAATTCACCCCTCCACTTT. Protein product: CASSQVGQSNNSPLHF.

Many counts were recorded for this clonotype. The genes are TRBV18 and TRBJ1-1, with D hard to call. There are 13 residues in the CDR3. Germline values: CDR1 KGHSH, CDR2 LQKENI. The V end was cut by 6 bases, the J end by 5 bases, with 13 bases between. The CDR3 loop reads CASSPDQGTEAFF. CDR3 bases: TGTGCCAGCTCGCCAGATCAAGGGACTGAAGCTTTCTTT.

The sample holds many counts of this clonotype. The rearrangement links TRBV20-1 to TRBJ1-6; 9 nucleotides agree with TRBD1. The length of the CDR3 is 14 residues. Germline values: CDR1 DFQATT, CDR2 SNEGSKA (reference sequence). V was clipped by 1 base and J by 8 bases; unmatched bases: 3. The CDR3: CSARVRDRDSPLHF. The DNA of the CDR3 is TGCAGTGCTAGAGTCCGGGACAGGGATTCACCCCTCCACTTT.

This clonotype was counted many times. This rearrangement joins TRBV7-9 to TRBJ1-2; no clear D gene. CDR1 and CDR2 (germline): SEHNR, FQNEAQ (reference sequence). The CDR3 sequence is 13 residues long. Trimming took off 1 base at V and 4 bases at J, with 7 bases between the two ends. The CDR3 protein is CASSLDVSYGYTF. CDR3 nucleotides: TGTGCCAGCAGCTTAGATGTCTCCTATGGCTACACCTTC. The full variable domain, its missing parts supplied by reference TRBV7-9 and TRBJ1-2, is DTGVSQNPRHKITKRGQNVTFRCDPISEHNRLYWYRQTLGQGPEFLTYFQNEAQLEKSRLLSDRFSAERPKGSFSTLEIQRTEQGDSAMYLCASSLDVSYGYTFGSGTRLTVV.

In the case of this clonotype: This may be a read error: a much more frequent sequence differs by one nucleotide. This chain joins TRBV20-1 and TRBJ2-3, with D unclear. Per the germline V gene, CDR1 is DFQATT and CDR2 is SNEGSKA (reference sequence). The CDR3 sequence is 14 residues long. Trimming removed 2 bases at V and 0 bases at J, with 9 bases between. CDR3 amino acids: CSARMRTSTDTQYF. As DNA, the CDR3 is TGCAGTGCTAGAATGCGCACTAGCACAGATACGCAGTATTTT.

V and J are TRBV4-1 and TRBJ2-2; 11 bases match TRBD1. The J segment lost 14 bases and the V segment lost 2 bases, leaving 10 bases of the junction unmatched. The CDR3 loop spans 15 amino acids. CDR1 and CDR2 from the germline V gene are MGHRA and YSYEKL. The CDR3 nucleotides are TGCGCCAGCAGCCAAACCTCGGGACAGGGGGGAAGACTGTTTTTT. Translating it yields CASSQTSGQGGRLFF.

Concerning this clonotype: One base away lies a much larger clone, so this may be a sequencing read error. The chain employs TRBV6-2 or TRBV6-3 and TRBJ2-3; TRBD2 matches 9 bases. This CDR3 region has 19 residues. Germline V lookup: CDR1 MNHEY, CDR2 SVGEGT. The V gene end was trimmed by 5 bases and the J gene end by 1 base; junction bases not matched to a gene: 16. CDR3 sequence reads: CASSPSGGAGGSGTDTQYF. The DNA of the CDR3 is TGTGCCAGCAGTCCTTCAGGGGGAGCGGGGGGTTCGGGCACAGATACGCAGTATTTT.

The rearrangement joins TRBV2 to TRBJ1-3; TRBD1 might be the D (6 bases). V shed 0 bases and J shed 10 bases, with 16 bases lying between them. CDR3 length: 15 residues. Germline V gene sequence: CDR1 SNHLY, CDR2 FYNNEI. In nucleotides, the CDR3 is TGTGCCAGCAGTGAAGCCAGGGGTGTTTTTGGGACCATATATTTT. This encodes CASSEARGVFGTIYF.

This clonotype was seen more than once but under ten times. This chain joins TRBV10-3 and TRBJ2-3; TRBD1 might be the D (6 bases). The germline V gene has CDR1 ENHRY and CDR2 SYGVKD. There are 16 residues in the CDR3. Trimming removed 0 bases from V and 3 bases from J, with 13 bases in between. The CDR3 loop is CAISESVGAGTDTQYF. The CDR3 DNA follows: TGTGCCATCAGTGAGTCTGTGGGGGCCGGGACAGATACGCAGTATTTT.

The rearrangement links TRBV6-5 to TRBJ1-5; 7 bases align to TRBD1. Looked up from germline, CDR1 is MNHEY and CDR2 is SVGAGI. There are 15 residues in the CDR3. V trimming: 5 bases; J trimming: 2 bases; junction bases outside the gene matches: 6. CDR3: CASSKGGSGNQPQHF. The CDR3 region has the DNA TGTGCCAGCAGTAAAGGGGGCTCGGGCAATCAGCCCCAGCATTTT.

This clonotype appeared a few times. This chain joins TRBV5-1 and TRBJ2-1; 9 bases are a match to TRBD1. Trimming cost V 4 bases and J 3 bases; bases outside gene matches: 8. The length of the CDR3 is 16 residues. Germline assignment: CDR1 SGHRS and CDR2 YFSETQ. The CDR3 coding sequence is TGCGCCAGCAGCCCGGGACAGGGTCCCCTCTACAATGAGCAGTTCTTC. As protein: CASSPGQGPLYNEQFF.

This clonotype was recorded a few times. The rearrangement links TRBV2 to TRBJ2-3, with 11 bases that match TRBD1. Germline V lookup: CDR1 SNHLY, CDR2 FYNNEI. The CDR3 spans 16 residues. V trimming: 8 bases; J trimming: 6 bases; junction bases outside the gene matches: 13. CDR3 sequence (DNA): TGTGCCAGCGGTGGGCCCTGGGACAGGGGGGGGGATACGCAGTATTTT. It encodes CASGGPWDRGGDTQYF.

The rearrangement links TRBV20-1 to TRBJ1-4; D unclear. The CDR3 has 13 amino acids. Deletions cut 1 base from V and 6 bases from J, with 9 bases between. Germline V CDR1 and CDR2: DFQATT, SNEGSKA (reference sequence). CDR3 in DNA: TGCAGTGCTAGAGGGGGAGTAGATGAAAAACTGTTTTTT. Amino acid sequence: CSARGGVDEKLFF.

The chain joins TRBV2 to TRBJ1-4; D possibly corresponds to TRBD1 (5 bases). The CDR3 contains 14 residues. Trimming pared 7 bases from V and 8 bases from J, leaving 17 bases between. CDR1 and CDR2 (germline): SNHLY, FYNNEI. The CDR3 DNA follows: TGTGCCAGCAAGTATTACCGGGGCTACGAAAAACTGTTTTTT. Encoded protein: CASKYYRGYEKLFF.

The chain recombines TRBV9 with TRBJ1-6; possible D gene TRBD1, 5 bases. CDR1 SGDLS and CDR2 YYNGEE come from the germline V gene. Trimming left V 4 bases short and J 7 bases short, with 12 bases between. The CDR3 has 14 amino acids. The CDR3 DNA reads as TGTGCCAGCAGCAGGGCCAGGGAGAATTCACCCCTCCACTTT. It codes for CASSRARENSPLHF.

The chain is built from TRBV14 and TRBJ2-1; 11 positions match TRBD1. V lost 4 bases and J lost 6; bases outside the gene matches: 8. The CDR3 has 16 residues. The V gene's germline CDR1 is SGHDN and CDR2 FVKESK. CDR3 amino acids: CASSLMPGQGGNEQFF. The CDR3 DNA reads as TGTGCCAGCAGCCTGATGCCGGGACAGGGGGGCAATGAGCAGTTCTTC.

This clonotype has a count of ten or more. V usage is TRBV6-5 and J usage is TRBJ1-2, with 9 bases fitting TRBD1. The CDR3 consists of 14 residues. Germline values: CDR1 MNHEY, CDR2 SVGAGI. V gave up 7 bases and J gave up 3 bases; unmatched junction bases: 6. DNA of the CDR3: TGTGCCAGCACGTACGGGACAGGGTACTATGGCTACACCTTC. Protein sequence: CASTYGTGYYGYTF.

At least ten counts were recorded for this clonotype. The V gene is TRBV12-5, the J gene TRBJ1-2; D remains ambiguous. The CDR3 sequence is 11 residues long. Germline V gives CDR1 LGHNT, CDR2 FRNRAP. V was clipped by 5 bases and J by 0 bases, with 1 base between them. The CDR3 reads CASGANYGYTF. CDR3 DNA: TGTGCTAGTGGTGCTAACTATGGCTACACCTTC.

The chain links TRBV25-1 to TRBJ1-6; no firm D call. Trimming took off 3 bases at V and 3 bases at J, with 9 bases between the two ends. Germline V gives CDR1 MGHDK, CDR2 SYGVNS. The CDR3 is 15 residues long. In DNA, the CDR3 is TGTGCCAGCAGTGACAGGAGACGCTATAATTCACCCCTCCACTTT. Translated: CASSDRRRYNSPLHF. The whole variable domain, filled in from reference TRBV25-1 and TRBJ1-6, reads EADIYQTPRYLVIGTGKKITLECSQTMGHDKMYWYQQDPGMELHLIHYSYGVNSTEKGDLSSESTVSRIRTEHFPLTLESARPSHTSQYLCASSDRRRYNSPLHFGNGTRLTVT.

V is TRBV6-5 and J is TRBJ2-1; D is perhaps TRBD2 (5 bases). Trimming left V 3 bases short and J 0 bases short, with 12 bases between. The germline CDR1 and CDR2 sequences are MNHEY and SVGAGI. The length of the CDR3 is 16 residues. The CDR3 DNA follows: TGTGCCAGCAGTTATCTCGGAGGAAGCTCCTACAATGAGCAGTTCTTC. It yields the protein CASSYLGGSSYNEQFF.

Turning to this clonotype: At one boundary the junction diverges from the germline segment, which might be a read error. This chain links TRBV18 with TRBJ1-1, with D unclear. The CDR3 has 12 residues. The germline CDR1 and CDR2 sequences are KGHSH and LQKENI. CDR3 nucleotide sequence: TGTGCCAGCTCCACATACAACACTGAAGCTTCCTTT. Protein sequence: CASSTYNTEASF. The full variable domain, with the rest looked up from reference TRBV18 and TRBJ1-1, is NAGVMQNPRHLVRRRGQEARLRCSPMKGHSHVYWYRQLPEEGLKFMVYLQKENIIDESGMPKERFSAEFPKEGPSILRIQQVVRGDSAAYFCASSTYNTEASFGQGTRLTVV.

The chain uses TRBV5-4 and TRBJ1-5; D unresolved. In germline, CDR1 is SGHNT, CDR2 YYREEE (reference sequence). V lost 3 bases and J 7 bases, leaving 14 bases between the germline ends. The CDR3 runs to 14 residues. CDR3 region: CASSSPADGQPQHF. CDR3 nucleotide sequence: TGTGCCAGCAGCTCCCCAGCGGACGGGCAGCCCCAGCATTTT.

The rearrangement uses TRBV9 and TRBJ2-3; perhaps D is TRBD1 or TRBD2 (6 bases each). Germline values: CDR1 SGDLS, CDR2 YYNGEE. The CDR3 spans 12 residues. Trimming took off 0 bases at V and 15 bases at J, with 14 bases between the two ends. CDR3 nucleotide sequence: TGTGCCAGCAGCGTAGAAGGCGGGACACGATATTTT. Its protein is CASSVEGGTRYF.